This T cell receptor (beta chain) emerged from a study of OX40 agonist ivuxolimab in advanced cancers. On the study more broadly: Ivuxolimab, which patients received intravenously every 2 weeks, was dosed at 0.01 to 10 mg/kg.

Method: immunoSEQ multiplex PCR; TCRdb's copy keeps in-frame clones and lacks some. Here the sample spans tens of thousands of clones, about 91% being singletons. This CDR3 has 16 residues. CDR1 SGHTA and CDR2 FQGNSA come from the germline V gene. The V and J ends lost 2 bases and 6 bases respectively, with 17 bases between them. This sample comprised CD4+ or CD8+ T cells sorted from blood, obtained in a trial of the OX40 agonist ivuxolimab. This receptor was identified in an adult with an advanced solid tumor such as melanoma, head and neck, liver or kidney cancer. The V and J genes are TRBV7-2 and TRBJ2-1; no definite D call. The CDR3 sequence is CASSLNGPLGPNEQFF. The CDR3 nucleotides are TGTGCCAGCAGCTTAAACGGTCCCCTAGGCCCCAATGAGCAGTTCTTC. The whole variable domain, filled in from reference TRBV7-2 and TRBJ2-1, reads GAGVSQSPSNKVTEKGKDVELRCDPISGHTALYWYRQSLGQGLEFLIYFQGNSAPDKSGLPSDRFSAERTGGSVSTLTIQRTQQEDSAVYLCASSLNGPLGPNEQFFGPGTRLTVL.